The clone carrying this TCR beta chain was seen more than once but under ten times. Its antigen is not identified. This entry comes from a study of T cells after yellow fever vaccination. Study-wide findings and caveats: Boosting was followed by the reappearance of most primary-vaccination clones (approximately 95% CD4, 85% to 90% CD8). Repertoires sorted by FACS could include abundant clonotypes that are contaminants from the bulk population.

The CDR3 is made up of 15 amino acids. CDR1 is MGHDK and CDR2 is SYGVNS in the germline V gene. V dropped 1 base and J dropped 6 bases, with 14 bases sitting between them. The TCR cDNA carried a universal primer site and UMIs from 5'RACE template switching. TCRdb redid the calling of the 5' RACE reads with MiXCR, one entry per CDR3 protein. The sample carries around 610,000 distinct CDR3 sequences, approximately 13% recorded once. The source is a man under 40 who received the YFV17D yellow fever vaccine. The sequencing here drew on PBMCs, taken on the day of the yellow fever booster vaccination. V is TRBV25-1 and J is TRBJ2-3, with D unresolved. CDR3: CASSEFGGAVDTQYF. For the CDR3, the DNA is TGTGCCAGCAGTGAATTTGGCGGTGCGGTTGATACGCAGTATTTT.